These 27 T cell receptor beta chains were all obtained from the same sample, sequenced in a study of breast tumors, draining lymph nodes, adjacent tissues. The lymph nodes were axillary draining lymph nodes from breast cancer patients. TCRdb re-derived calls from the multiplex PCR reads in MiXCR, one entry per CDR3 protein. The table shows about 230,000 distinct CDR3 sequences, with around 32% occurring only once. Sequenced sample: axillary lymph node tissue. The receptors originated from a female donor with breast cancer. Some clones in this sample may be carry-over from other donors' samples.

The chain couples TRBV11-3 to TRBJ2-7; the D call may be TRBD1 or TRBD2 (5 bases each). CDR1 is SGHNT and CDR2 is YENEEA in the germline V gene. The CDR3 runs 13 residues. Trimming took off 3 bases at V and 6 bases at J, with 12 bases between the two ends. In DNA form, the CDR3 reads TGTGCCAGCAGCTTGAGGGACGTCGGCGAGCAGTACTTC. Translated, it gives CASSLRDVGEQYF.

The rearrangement joins TRBV2 to TRBJ2-7; D perhaps matches TRBD2 (6 bases). V was trimmed by 11 bases and J by 8 bases, leaving 22 bases between them. CDR1 and CDR2 (germline): SNHLY, FYNNEI. This CDR3 has 13 amino acids. CDR3 residues: CAGRPGDGLKQYF. CDR3 nucleotide sequence: TGTGCCGGCCGTCCGGGGGATGGCCTGAAGCAGTACTTC.

The table lists this clonotype with many counts. The chain carries TRBV29-1 and TRBJ1-5; D ambiguous. The V and J ends lost 6 bases and 0 bases respectively, with 12 bases between them. Germline values: CDR1 SQVTM, CDR2 ANQGSEA. The CDR3 covers 14 residues. CDR3 amino acids: CSVSGRNSNQPQHF. DNA for the CDR3: TGCAGCGTCTCAGGACGTAATAGCAATCAGCCCCAGCATTTT.

This sequence joins TRBV7-9 and TRBJ1-4; D perhaps matches TRBD1 (5 bases). The CDR3 is 16 amino acids. V was pared by 1 base and J by 10 bases, with 19 bases between. Germline V gene lookup returns CDR1 SEHNR and CDR2 FQNEAQ (reference sequence). DNA of the CDR3: TGTGCCAGCAGCTTAGTTACTAGCGGGAGGGGTGTAAAACTGTTTTTT. Residues: CASSLVTSGRGVKLFF. The full variable domain, in which reference TRBV7-9 and TRBJ1-4 provide the parts outside the CDR3, is DTGVSQNPRHKITKRGQNVTFRCDPISEHNRLYWYRQTLGQGPEFLTYFQNEAQLEKSRLLSDRFSAERPKGSFSTLEIQRTEQGDSAMYLCASSLVTSGRGVKLFFGSGTQLSVL.

To note about this clonotype: The junction shows a germline mismatch at one end, possibly a read error. This chain uses TRBV7-6 with TRBJ2-6, with 9 positions matching TRBD1. The length of the CDR3 is 14 residues. Germline CDR1 SGHVS, CDR2 FNYEAQ. CDR3: CASSFRTGDNVLTF. CDR3 nucleotide sequence: TGTGCCAGCAGCTTTCGGACAGGGGACAACGTCCTGACTTTC.

A remark on this clonotype: It may be a read error: a sequence one base away is much more abundant. The CDR3 spells CASSNSSSYEQYF. In DNA, the CDR3 is TGTGCCAGCAGTAACAGCTCCTCCTACGAGCAGTACTTC. This sequence joins TRBV28 and TRBJ2-7; unclear D gene. The CDR3 is made up of 13 amino acids. The germline CDR1 and CDR2 sequences are MDHEN and SYDVKM. V was pared by 5 bases and J by 0 bases, with 8 bases between. Drawing the rest from reference TRBV28 and TRBJ2-7, the complete variable domain is DVKVTQSSRYLVKRTGEKVFLECVQDMDHENMFWYRQDPGLGLRLIYFSYDVKMKEKGDIPEGYSVSREKKERFSLILESASTNQTSMYLCASSNSSSYEQYFGPGTRLTVT.

In this sample, this clonotype turned up many times. This chain joins TRBV30 and TRBJ1-3; 7 bases map to TRBD1. Germline V CDR1 and CDR2: GTSNPN, SVGIG (reference sequence). The CDR3 totals 15 residues. V lost 3 bases, J lost 4 bases, and 9 bases stayed unmatched. The CDR3 nucleotides read TGTGCCTGGAGCCTCAGGGGGGCGTCAGGAAACACCATATATTTT. Residues: CAWSLRGASGNTIYF. Full variable domain (remainder filled in from reference TRBV30 and TRBJ1-3): SQTIHQWPATLVQPVGSPLSLECTVEGTSNPNLYWYRQAAGRGLQLLFYSVGIGQISSEVPQNLSASRPQDRQFILSSKKLLLSDSGFYLCAWSLRGASGNTIYFGEGSWLTVV.

On this clonotype itself: A much larger clone differs by one base, so this may be a read error. This chain uses TRBV20-1 with TRBJ2-7; TRBD1 matches at 9 bases. Germline V gives CDR1 DFQATT, CDR2 SNEGSKA (reference sequence). This CDR3 spans 12 amino acids. The CDR3 protein is CSATGTGYEPYF. CDR3 coding DNA: TGCAGTGCCACCGGGACAGGGTACGAGCCGTACTTC.

This clonotype was picked up many times. This chain connects TRBV5-4 to TRBJ1-2; D not resolved. The length of the CDR3 is 13 residues. The V and J ends lost 4 bases and 5 bases respectively, with 12 bases between them. Germline V gene lookup returns CDR1 SGHNT and CDR2 YYREEE (reference sequence). CDR3 protein: CASSPRVGYGYTF. For the CDR3, the DNA is TGTGCCAGCAGCCCGCGGGTGGGTTATGGCTACACCTTC.

This sequence joins TRBV10-1 and TRBJ2-5, with 12 bases matching TRBD2. The CDR3 spans 16 residues. The J segment lost 1 base and the V segment lost 11 bases, leaving 11 bases of the junction unmatched. The V gene's germline CDR1 is WNHNN and CDR2 SYGVQD (reference sequence). CDR3 protein: CARRTSGIIPQETQYF. The CDR3 region has the DNA TGCGCCCGTCGGACTAGCGGGATCATACCCCAAGAGACCCAGTACTTC.

Concerning this clonotype itself: This may be a read error, as it is one base from a much larger clone. The chain employs TRBV7-9 and TRBJ2-3, with 14 bases identical to TRBD2. From germline, CDR1 is SEHNR and CDR2 FQNEAQ (reference sequence). The CDR3 contains 17 residues. The DNA of the CDR3 is TGTGCCAGCAGCTCCGGGACTAGCGGGAGTCTAACAGATCCGCAGTATTTT. Translated: CASSSGTSGSLTDPQYF.

This clonotype was counted a few times. The V gene is TRBV20-1, the J gene TRBJ1-1; D is uncertain. Trimming removed 5 bases at V and 1 base at J, with 8 bases between. CDR1 is DFQATT, CDR2 SNEGSKA, per germline (reference sequence). This CDR3 comprises 12 residues. This chain's CDR3 is CSASRQNTEAFF. The CDR3 region has the DNA TGCAGTGCTTCCAGACAGAACACTGAAGCTTTCTTT.

The rearrangement links TRBV20-1 to TRBJ2-3; 10 nucleotides match TRBD2. Germline V lookup: CDR1 DFQATT, CDR2 SNEGSKA (reference sequence). V lost 0 bases, J lost 11 bases, and 11 bases stayed unmatched. CDR3 size: 15 residues. The CDR3 spells CSARDRLAGDNEQYF. CDR3 bases: TGCAGTGCTAGAGACCGACTAGCGGGCGACAATGAGCAGTATTTT.

The rearrangement uses TRBV2 and TRBJ2-1, with 9 positions matching TRBD2. Trimming cost V 6 bases and J 4 bases; bases outside gene matches: 4. CDR1 is SNHLY and CDR2 is FYNNEI in the germline V gene. This CDR3 is built from 14 residues. The CDR3 loop is CASRRTSEYNEQFF. The DNA for the CDR3 is TGTGCCAGCAGACGGACTAGCGAATACAATGAGCAGTTCTTC.

The chain couples TRBV19 to TRBJ1-6, with TRBD1 matching 8 bases. J lost 7 bases, V lost 8 bases, and 7 bases had no gene match. Germline V gene data show CDR1 as LNHDA and CDR2 as SQIVND (reference sequence). This CDR3 contains 14 residues. CDR3 bases: TGTGCCAGTCTCGGACAGGGAGGCAATTCACCCCTCCACTTT. It codes for CASLGQGGNSPLHF. The whole variable domain, filled in from reference TRBV19 and TRBJ1-6, reads DGGITQSPKYLFRKEGQNVTLSCEQNLNHDAMYWYRQDPGQGLRLIYYSQIVNDFQKGDIAEGYSVSREKKESFPLTVTSAQKNPTAFYLCASLGQGGNSPLHFGNGTRLTVT.

The table lists this clonotype with many counts. This chain connects TRBV20-1 to TRBJ1-5; 12 bases are a match to TRBD1. The germline V gene encodes CDR1 DFQATT and CDR2 SNEGSKA (reference sequence). The CDR3 runs 16 residues. With V trimmed by 6 bases and J by 3 bases, 9 bases remained unmatched. CDR3 sequence (DNA): TGCAGTGCCCAGGGACAGGGGGCCATTGACAATCAGCCCCAGCATTTT. Residues: CSAQGQGAIDNQPQHF.

This clonotype was detected many times. V and J are TRBV6-6 and TRBJ2-2, with TRBD2 identical over 8 bases. The CDR3 sequence is 16 residues long. Germline lookup yields CDR1 MNHNY and CDR2 SVGAGI (reference sequence). Unmatched junction bases numbered 10, after V lost 4 bases and J lost 6 bases. The DNA of the CDR3 is TGTGCCAGCAGTTCCCGACTAGCGACCGGAGCCGGGGAGCTGTTTTTT. This gives the protein CASSSRLATGAGELFF.

This clonotype was seen at least ten times. The chain employs TRBV9 and TRBJ2-1; 11 nucleotides agree with TRBD2. CDR1 and CDR2 (germline): SGDLS, YYNGEE. V trimming: 8 bases; J trimming: 3 bases; junction bases outside the gene matches: 13. This CDR3 is 17 amino acids long. Here the CDR3 reads CASGGGGTSGDYNEQFF. The CDR3 coding sequence is TGTGCCAGTGGGGGGGGAGGGACTAGCGGAGACTACAATGAGCAGTTCTTC.

V gene TRBV4-1 combines with J gene TRBJ1-5; 7 bases are a match to TRBD1. J lost 7 bases, V lost 5 bases, and 5 bases had no gene match. Per the germline V gene, CDR1 is MGHRA and CDR2 is YSYEKL. This CDR3 comprises 13 residues. The CDR3 DNA reads TGCGCCAGCAGCTCGGGACAGAGCCAGCCCCAGCATTTT. This codes for CASSSGQSQPQHF.

J is TRBJ2-5 and V is TRBV20-1; D call uncertain. The ends were cut back, 0 bases at V and 9 bases at J, with 20 bases in the middle. This CDR3 is 15 amino acids long. Germline CDR1 is DFQATT and CDR2 is SNEGSKA (reference sequence). CDR3 amino acids: CSARDLGGSNQPQYF. DNA for the CDR3: TGCAGTGCTAGAGATCTTGGCGGTAGCAATCAGCCCCAGTACTTC.

This clonotype was counted ten times or more. The chain joins TRBV19 to TRBJ2-1, with 7 bases matching TRBD2. This CDR3 contains 13 residues. Losses at the gene ends were 6 bases for V and 4 bases for J; bases not matched to a gene: 3. Germline loops: CDR1 LNHDA, CDR2 SQIVND (reference sequence). The CDR3 bases are TGTGCCAGTAGCGCCGGGGGGTACAATGAGCAGTTCTTC. Translation: CASSAGGYNEQFF.

This clonotype was seen only a few times. The gene calls are TRBV2 and TRBJ1-2, with 7 bases that match TRBD1. J gave up 7 bases and V 8 bases, and 16 bases lay outside the gene matches. Germline V gene sequence: CDR1 SNHLY, CDR2 FYNNEI. There are 15 residues in the CDR3. The CDR3 region has the DNA TGTGCCAGCCGACCACTGGGACAGCCTGATGGTGGCTACACCTTC. Protein: CASRPLGQPDGGYTF.

This clonotype occurred many times. An end of the junction does not agree with germline; a read error may underlie this. The chain links TRBV6-6 to TRBJ2-7, with TRBD2 as a possible D gene (5 bases). The CDR3 runs 14 residues. Germline loops: CDR1 MNHNY, CDR2 SVGAGI (reference sequence). CDR3 nucleotides: TGTGCCAGCAGTCACTCTTTTAGCGCCGCTGAGCAGTACTTC. It yields the protein CASSHSFSAAEQYF.

The chain combines TRBV20-1 with TRBJ1-4, with D perhaps matching TRBD1 (5 bases). V lost 5 bases, J lost 8 bases, and 15 bases lay in between. Germline V gene lookup returns CDR1 DFQATT and CDR2 SNEGSKA (reference sequence). The CDR3 has 13 residues. Here the CDR3 DNA reads TGCAGTGCTGTTAGCGGGGCTAGGGAAAAACTGTTTTTT. Protein product: CSAVSGAREKLFF.

About this clonotype: An end of the junction does not agree with germline; a read error may underlie this. The chain is built from TRBV2 and TRBJ1-4; 7 nucleotides match TRBD1. Germline V lookup: CDR1 SNHLY, CDR2 FYNNEI. The CDR3 loop spans 13 amino acids. For the CDR3, the DNA is TGTGCTCGACAGGGTTCTCGTAATGAACAACTGTTTTTT. Its translation: CARQGSRNEQLFF.

This clonotype was observed at least ten times. This chain joins TRBV19 and TRBJ2-5; D not certain. Germline values: CDR1 LNHDA, CDR2 SQIVND (reference sequence). This CDR3 has 15 residues. Trimming stripped 4 bases from V and 5 bases from J, with 17 bases between. CDR3 region: CASSTPGFLRETQYF. The CDR3 nucleotides are TGTGCCAGTAGTACCCCCGGTTTTCTGCGGGAGACCCAGTACTTC.

This clonotype was recorded many times. The chain carries TRBV5-1 and TRBJ1-5; tentative D call: TRBD1 (6 bases). The CDR3 is 16 residues long. Trimming shortened V by 0 bases and J by 4 bases, and 14 bases separated the two germline ends. The V gene's germline CDR1 is SGHRS and CDR2 YFSETQ. The CDR3 DNA is TGCGCCAGCAGCTTGGGCCAAGGGGGTAGAAATCAGCCCCAGCATTTT. Protein product: CASSLGQGGRNQPQHF. Filled out from reference TRBV5-1 and TRBJ1-5, the complete variable domain reads KAGVTQTPRYLIKTRGQQVTLSCSPISGHRSVSWYQQTPGQGLQFLFEYFSETQRNKGNFPGRFSGRQFSNSRSEMNVSTLELGDSALYLCASSLGQGGRNQPQHFGDGTRLSIL.